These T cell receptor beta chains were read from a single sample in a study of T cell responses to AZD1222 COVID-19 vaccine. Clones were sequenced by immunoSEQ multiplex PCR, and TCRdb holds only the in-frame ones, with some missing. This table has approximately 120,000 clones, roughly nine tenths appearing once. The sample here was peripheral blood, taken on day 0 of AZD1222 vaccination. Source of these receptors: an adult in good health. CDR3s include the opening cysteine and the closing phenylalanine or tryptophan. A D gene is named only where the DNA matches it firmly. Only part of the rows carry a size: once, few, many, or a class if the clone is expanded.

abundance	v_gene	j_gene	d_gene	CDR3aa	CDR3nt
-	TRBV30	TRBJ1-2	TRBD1	CAWSAQGAEGYTF	TGTGCCTGGAGTGCACAGGGGGCCGAAGGCTACACCTTC
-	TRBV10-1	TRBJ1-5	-	CASMGQGNQPQHF	TGCGCCAGCATGGGGCAGGGCAATCAGCCCCAGCATTTT
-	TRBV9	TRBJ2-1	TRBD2	CASSVAGTSGGPGHEQFF	TGTGCCAGCAGCGTTGCTGGGACTAGCGGGGGCCCGGGTCATGAGCAGTTCTTC
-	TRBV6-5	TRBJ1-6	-	CATHRGANNSPLHF	TGTGCCACCCACAGAGGGGCAAATAATTCACCCCTCCACTTT
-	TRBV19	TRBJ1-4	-	CASSNPGVTNEKLFF	TGTGCCAGTAGTAATCCCGGGGTTACTAATGAAAAACTGTTTTTT
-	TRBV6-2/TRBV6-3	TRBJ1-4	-	CASSRSGSGEKLFF	TGTGCCAGCAGCCGCTCGGGGAGTGGTGAAAAACTGTTTTTT
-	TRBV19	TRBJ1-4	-	CASMRSATNEKLFF	TGTGCCAGTATGAGGTCAGCAACTAATGAAAAACTGTTTTTT
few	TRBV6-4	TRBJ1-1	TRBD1	CASSVSGGITEAFF	TGTGCCAGCAGTGTTTCAGGGGGCATCACTGAAGCTTTCTTT
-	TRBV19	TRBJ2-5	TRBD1	CASSTPATGWGETQYF	TGTGCCAGTAGTACTCCGGCGACAGGGTGGGGAGAGACCCAGTACTTC
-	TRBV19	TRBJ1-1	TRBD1	CASSMNPGGAFF	TGTGCCAGTAGTATGAACCCAGGGGGAGCTTTCTTT
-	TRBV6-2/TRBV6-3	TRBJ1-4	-	CASSYAVNEKLFF	TGTGCCAGCAGTTATGCCGTTAATGAAAAACTGTTTTTT
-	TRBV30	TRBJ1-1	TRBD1	CALGGTGGYVNTEAFF	TGTGCCCTGGGGGGAACAGGGGGGTACGTGAACACTGAAGCTTTCTTT
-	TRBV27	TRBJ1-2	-	CASRRAGVNYGYTF	TGTGCCAGCAGGAGGGCAGGGGTAAACTATGGCTACACCTTC
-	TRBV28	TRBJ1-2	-	CASSLISGVSYTF	TGTGCCAGCAGTTTGATATCAGGGGTGAGCTACACCTTC
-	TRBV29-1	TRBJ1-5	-	CSVDGPITQPQHF	TGCAGCGTTGACGGACCAATCACCCAGCCCCAGCATTTT
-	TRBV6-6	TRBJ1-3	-	CASSSRMASSGNTIYF	TGTGCCAGCAGTTCACGAATGGCGAGCTCTGGAAACACCATATATTTT
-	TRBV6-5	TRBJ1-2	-	CASSSGAPNYGYTF	TGTGCCAGCAGCTCCGGGGCACCAAACTATGGCTACACCTTC
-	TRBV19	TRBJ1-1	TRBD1	CASSYGQGETEAFF	TGTGCCAGTAGTTATGGACAGGGGGAGACTGAAGCTTTCTTT
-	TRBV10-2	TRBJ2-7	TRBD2	CASSRTSGVYF	TGCGCCAGCAGCCGGACTAGCGGGGTTTACTTC
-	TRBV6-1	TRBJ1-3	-	CASSERVQPANGSGNTIYF	TGTGCCAGCAGTGAAAGAGTGCAGCCCGCCAATGGTTCTGGAAACACCATATATTTT
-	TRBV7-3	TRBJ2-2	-	CASSYGGGPAANTGELFF	TGTGCCAGCAGCTATGGCGGGGGCCCCGCCGCGAACACCGGGGAGCTGTTTTTT
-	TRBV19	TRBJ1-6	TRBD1	CASSPRTGNSPLHF	TGTGCCAGTAGTCCCCGGACAGGGAATTCACCCCTCCACTTT
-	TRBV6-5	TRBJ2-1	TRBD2	CASSRGGDEQFF	TGTGCCAGCAGCCGGGGGGGCGATGAGCAGTTCTTC
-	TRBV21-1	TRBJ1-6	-	CASSKGSGQGPNNSPLHF	TGTGCCAGCAGCAAAGGTTCCGGACAGGGGCCCAATAATTCACCCCTCCACTTT
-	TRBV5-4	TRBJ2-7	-	CASSLYGLSYEQYF	TGTGCCAGCAGCTTGTACGGACTCTCCTACGAGCAGTACTTC
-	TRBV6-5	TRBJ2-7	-	CASGAEGGPYEQYF	TGTGCCAGCGGGGCCGAGGGGGGCCCCTACGAGCAGTACTTC
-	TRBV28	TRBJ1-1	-	CASSPGAIVVTEAFF	TGTGCCAGCAGCCCAGGGGCGATAGTAGTGACTGAAGCTTTCTTT
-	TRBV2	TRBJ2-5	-	CASSETTVQETQYF	TGTGCCAGCAGTGAAACTACAGTCCAAGAGACCCAGTACTTC
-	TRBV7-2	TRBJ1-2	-	CASSLGLTGRFNYGYTF	TGTGCCAGCAGCTTAGGGTTGACAGGCAGGTTTAACTATGGCTACACCTTC
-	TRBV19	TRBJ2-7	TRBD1	CASSTHRGSEQYF	TGTGCCAGTAGTACCCACAGGGGTTCCGAGCAGTACTTC
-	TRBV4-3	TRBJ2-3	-	CASSQQGPDTQYF	TGCGCCAGCAGCCAACAAGGGCCAGATACGCAGTATTTT
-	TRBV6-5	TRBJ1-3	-	CASSYGGGTSGNTIYF	TGTGCCAGCAGTTACGGTGGTGGGACCTCTGGAAACACCATATATTTT
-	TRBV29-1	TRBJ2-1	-	CSVLVGGISYNEQFF	TGCAGCGTACTAGTAGGCGGGATCTCCTACAATGAGCAGTTCTTC
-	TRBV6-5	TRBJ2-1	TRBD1	CASRDRGLNEQFF	TGTGCCAGCCGGGACAGGGGGCTGAATGAGCAGTTCTTC
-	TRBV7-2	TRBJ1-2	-	CASSSQGQTPLYGYTF	TGTGCCAGCAGCTCACAGGGCCAGACCCCCCTGTATGGCTACACCTTC
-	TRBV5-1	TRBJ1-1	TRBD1	CASSLAGGVTEAFF	TGCGCCAGCAGCTTGGCAGGGGGGGTCACTGAAGCTTTCTTT
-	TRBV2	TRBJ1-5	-	CASSQSYQPQHF	TGTGCCAGCAGTCAGAGTTATCAGCCCCAGCATTTT
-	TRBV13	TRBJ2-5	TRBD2	CASSLRGGREETQYF	TGTGCCAGCAGCTTACGCGGGGGGCGGGAAGAGACCCAGTACTTC
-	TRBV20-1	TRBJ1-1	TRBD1	CSASPPRQGVYVNTEAFF	TGCAGTGCTAGTCCGCCCCGCCAGGGGGTTTATGTGAACACTGAAGCTTTCTTT
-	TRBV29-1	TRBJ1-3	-	CSVAGSGNGNTIYF	TGCAGCGTGGCAGGGAGTGGTAATGGAAACACCATATATTTT
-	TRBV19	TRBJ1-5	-	CASSIVGGPQHF	TGTGCCAGTAGTATAGTTGGTGGGCCCCAGCATTTT